This T cell receptor beta chain was captured by sequencing in a study of CD8 T cells in Susac syndrome (dated by TCRdb to between 2017 and 2020). In terms of the full investigation: Among the Susac syndrome patients who were sequenced, clinically active disease was present in more than 5 and clinical remission was observed in fewer than 10. Repertoire sequencing was used to test whether CD8+ T cell activation and differentiation in Susac syndrome was antigen driven. Susac syndrome patients were therapy-naive, on corticosteroids (some also receiving IVIg), or on IVIg alone at blood withdrawal. Study-wide conclusions, independent of this receptor: The number of individuals in the TCR sequencing and HLA analysis was recognized as being relatively small. In the CD4+ T cell repertoire of Susac syndrome patients, clonal expansion was not detected.

On this clonotype: There is no known antigen for this receptor. No clone much larger than this one lies a single base away; base qualities are absent.

Trimming at the junction amounts to 2 bases on V and 3 bases on J, and the germline ends lie 4 bases apart. CDR1 is given as SEHNR and CDR2 as FQNEAQ, both from the germline V gene (reference sequence). Spanning cysteine to phenylalanine, the CDR3 consists of 13 amino acids. The entry retains the CDR3 DNA only, 39 bases that are in frame from base 1. RNA was extracted with the RNeasy kit and roughly 0.5 to 1 ug was reverse transcribed using random hexamers. The immunoSEQ multiplex PCR assay, covering 54 Vbeta and 13 Jbeta segments, was used to amplify TCR beta CDR3 regions. PCR amplification bias was corrected using a synthetic template baseline for primer optimization and computational correction. On the study's bioinformatics: Only productive sequences were kept, with reads annotated to V, D and J genes according to IMGT and analyzed in immunoSEQ Analyzer. Clonality was computed as one minus Shannon entropy normalized by log2 of the number of productive unique sequences. Public and private clones were assessed among the 100 most prevalent clones of each patient and control. Clones were defined as Susac-specific when absent from the healthy and MS cohorts, from about 1,100 published viral clones and from other ImmuneACCESS disease sequences. TCRdb itself trimmed the public reads at Q25 with fastp, ran MiXCR and retained productive beta chains. Every distinct CDR3 protein forms one entry, paired with its most common genes and DNA. TCRdb's processing, not the study's, gives the V and J calls here. The sample contains 160,000 or so distinct CDR3 sequences, around 94% of them found a single time. 0.12% of the sample lies in the top ten.

Peripheral blood CD8+ and CD4+ T cells from healthy donors, Susac syndrome patients and multiple sclerosis patients were profiled using high-throughput TCR beta sequencing. Susac syndrome patients met recently defined diagnostic criteria for definite or probable disease. Bulk CD8+ and CD4+ T cells were purified magnetically by negative isolation, whereas CD8+ TEMRA cells were enriched by FACS. Blood was collected in EDTA tubes and processed within 24 hours, with PBMCs isolated through density gradient centrifugation. PBMCs intended for TCR sequencing were cryopreserved in liquid nitrogen and were subsequently thawed in a 37 degrees C water bath. The sorted or isolated CD4+, CD8+ and CD8+ TEMRA cells reached a purity of at least 90%.

Sequencing used CD4+ T cells from PBMCs. The source is a human donor with Susac syndrome. Recombination connected TRBV7-9 to TRBJ2-2; the D segment cannot be called with confidence. In nucleotides, the sequence is TGTGCCAGCAGCTTACAAGACACCGGGGAGCTGTTTTTT. This sequence encodes CASSLQDTGELFF.